The T cell receptor beta chain described here comes from a study of blood T cell repertoires in COVID-19. Overall study context: The United States, Italy and Spain provided the acute and convalescent COVID-19 samples. The cDNA or gDNA used as material had been derived from T cells, B-cell-depleted T cells, or PBMCs.

Sequencing used immunoSEQ multiplex PCR; TCRdb keeps in-frame clones, though not all of them. The data show a few hundred thousand clones, with around 86% seen just once and less than 6% held by the top ten. This CDR3 comprises 18 residues. Germline-derived CDR1 and CDR2 are SGHAT and FQNNGV. The V gene end was trimmed by 0 bases and the J gene end by 5 bases; junction bases not matched to a gene: 10. Allocation to cohorts depended on clinical history reported by the participants. For recovered donors of Cohort 3, there were two negative PCRs, clearance, or symptom resolution. Source material: PBMCs or T cells enriched from blood (not recorded which). The J gene is TRBJ2-1, the V gene TRBV11-2; 10 bases line up with TRBD2. The receptor was derived from a woman between 50 and 59 years old who had recovered from COVID-19. Here the CDR3 reads CASSLERRTSGLNNEQFF. As DNA, the CDR3 is TGTGCCAGCAGCTTAGAGCGTAGGACTAGCGGACTTAACAATGAGCAGTTCTTC.